Listed below are T cell receptor beta chains from one sample, sequenced in a study of T cells in Graves' hyperthyroidism and ophthalmopathy. TCRdb fed the multiplex PCR reads into MiXCR, producing one record per CDR3 protein. The sample holds approximately 500,000 distinct CDR3 sequences, 35% to 55% seen once. Source material: peripheral blood or thyroid tissue (not recorded which). Receptors were obtained from a woman between 18 and 29 years old with Graves' hyperthyroidism. CDR3s include the opening cysteine and the closing phenylalanine or tryptophan. The order of the fields is D gene, clone size, J gene, V gene, CDR3 protein, CDR3 DNA. D genes are given only for firm matches. The size entry is marked missing in some rows and otherwise reads once, few, many or a size class.

d_call: TRBD2; clone_size: many; j_call: TRBJ2-2; v_call: TRBV20-1; cdr3_aa: CSARRSGRNTGELFF; cdr3_nt: TGCAGTGCTAGACGTAGCGGGAGGAACACCGGGGAGCTGTTTTTT
d_call: NA; clone_size: NA; j_call: TRBJ1-2; v_call: TRBV15; cdr3_aa: CATSRDGDSLYGYTF; cdr3_nt: TGTGCCACCAGCAGAGATGGAGACAGCCTATATGGCTACACCTTC
d_call: TRBD1; clone_size: NA; j_call: TRBJ1-1; v_call: TRBV10-3; cdr3_aa: CAIRPGTGATEAFF; cdr3_nt: TGTGCCATCAGACCTGGGACAGGCGCTACTGAAGCTTTCTTT
d_call: NA; clone_size: many; j_call: TRBJ2-2; v_call: TRBV7-9; cdr3_aa: CASSPDLSGELFF; cdr3_nt: TGTGCCAGCAGCCCTGACTTATCCGGGGAGCTGTTTTTT
d_call: TRBD1; clone_size: many; j_call: TRBJ1-2; v_call: TRBV5-6; cdr3_aa: CASSLSLGGQGFYGYTF; cdr3_nt: TGTGCCAGCAGCTTGTCTCTTGGGGGACAGGGTTTCTATGGCTACACCTTC
d_call: TRBD2; clone_size: NA; j_call: TRBJ2-2; v_call: TRBV9; cdr3_aa: CASSVGSSGRARPGELFF; cdr3_nt: TGTGCCAGCAGCGTAGGGAGTAGCGGGAGGGCCCGACCCGGGGAGCTGTTTTTT
d_call: NA; clone_size: many; j_call: TRBJ2-7; v_call: TRBV4-1; cdr3_aa: CASSQDPLYEQYF; cdr3_nt: TGCGCCAGCAGCCAAGATCCCTTATACGAGCAGTACTTC
d_call: TRBD1; clone_size: many; j_call: TRBJ1-2; v_call: TRBV6-5; cdr3_aa: CASSYATGFYGYTF; cdr3_nt: TGTGCCAGCAGTTACGCGACAGGGTTCTATGGCTACACCTTC
d_call: NA; clone_size: few; j_call: TRBJ2-7; v_call: TRBV19; cdr3_aa: CASSILRRAGLHYEQYF; cdr3_nt: TGTGCCAGTAGTATCCTCCGGCGGGCCGGACTACACTACGAGCAGTACTTC
d_call: NA; clone_size: NA; j_call: TRBJ2-7; v_call: TRBV7-9; cdr3_aa: CASSGPGVGPSTYEQYF; cdr3_nt: TGTGCCAGCAGTGGCCCGGGAGTTGGGCCTTCCACCTACGAGCAGTACTTC
d_call: NA; clone_size: few; j_call: TRBJ2-7; v_call: TRBV7-2; cdr3_aa: CASSPRRGQSYEQYF; cdr3_nt: TGCGCCAGCAGCCCCCGGAGGGGGCAATCCTACGAGCAGTACTTC
d_call: NA; clone_size: NA; j_call: TRBJ1-2; v_call: TRBV20-1; cdr3_aa: CSAGTSAYGYTF; cdr3_nt: TGCAGTGCTGGGACTAGCGCCTACGGCTACACCTTC
d_call: NA; clone_size: few; j_call: TRBJ2-7; v_call: TRBV4-2; cdr3_aa: CASSQPRLGSREQYF; cdr3_nt: TGTGCCAGCAGCCAACCTCGACTAGGGTCGAGGGAGCAGTACTTC
d_call: NA; clone_size: NA; j_call: TRBJ1-1; v_call: TRBV29-1; cdr3_aa: CSATTGHTEAFF; cdr3_nt: TGCAGCGCTACGACAGGCCACACTGAAGCTTTCTTT
d_call: TRBD2; clone_size: few; j_call: TRBJ2-7; v_call: TRBV29-1; cdr3_aa: CSVLAGYEQYF; cdr3_nt: TGCAGCGTTCTAGCGGGCTACGAGCAGTACTTC
d_call: TRBD2; clone_size: many; j_call: TRBJ2-5; v_call: TRBV4-3; cdr3_aa: CASSQLTSGQETQYF; cdr3_nt: TGCGCCAGCAGCCAACTTACTAGCGGCCAAGAGACCCAGTACTTC
d_call: NA; clone_size: many; j_call: TRBJ1-5; v_call: TRBV20-1; cdr3_aa: CSASGTHGRQPQHF; cdr3_nt: TGCAGTGCCTCCGGGACCCATGGACGACAGCCCCAGCATTTT
d_call: NA; clone_size: NA; j_call: TRBJ1-2; v_call: TRBV12-5; cdr3_aa: CASGLARGFYGYTF; cdr3_nt: TGTGCTAGTGGTTTGGCAAGGGGGTTCTATGGCTACACCTTC
d_call: NA; clone_size: NA; j_call: TRBJ2-1; v_call: TRBV20-1; cdr3_aa: CSASPPSLSNEQFF; cdr3_nt: TGCAGTGCTAGCCCGCCGTCGCTTTCCAATGAGCAGTTCTTC
d_call: NA; clone_size: many; j_call: TRBJ1-5; v_call: TRBV28; cdr3_aa: CASSFGRAQPQHF; cdr3_nt: TGTGCCAGCAGTTTCGGTCGAGCTCAGCCCCAGCATTTT
d_call: TRBD2; clone_size: NA; j_call: TRBJ2-7; v_call: TRBV7-6; cdr3_aa: CASSFDSGRPYGAEQYF; cdr3_nt: TGTGCCAGCAGCTTCGATAGCGGGAGGCCCTACGGAGCCGAGCAGTACTTC
d_call: NA; clone_size: many; j_call: TRBJ2-6; v_call: TRBV7-2; cdr3_aa: CASSSTLSGANVLTF; cdr3_nt: TGTGCCAGCAGCTCAACATTGTCTGGGGCCAACGTCCTGACTTTC
d_call: TRBD1; clone_size: NA; j_call: TRBJ1-1; v_call: TRBV5-4; cdr3_aa: CASSSTGDSEAFF; cdr3_nt: TGTGCCAGCAGCTCCACAGGGGATAGTGAAGCTTTCTTT
d_call: NA; clone_size: many; j_call: TRBJ2-7; v_call: TRBV6-5; cdr3_aa: CASSRYVRGEQYF; cdr3_nt: TGTGCCAGCAGCCGTTACGTTAGGGGCGAGCAGTACTTC
d_call: NA; clone_size: many; j_call: TRBJ2-7; v_call: TRBV5-6; cdr3_aa: CASSLVARRLGEQYF; cdr3_nt: TGTGCCAGCAGCTTGGTTGCTAGACGGCTTGGGGAGCAGTACTTC
d_call: TRBD1; clone_size: many; j_call: TRBJ1-4; v_call: TRBV7-8; cdr3_aa: CASSPRQGLANEKLFF; cdr3_nt: TGTGCCAGCAGCCCAAGACAGGGACTAGCTAATGAAAAACTGTTTTTT
d_call: NA; clone_size: many; j_call: TRBJ1-2; v_call: TRBV24-1; cdr3_aa: CATSDVPRGTGGYTF; cdr3_nt: TGTGCCACCAGTGATGTCCCTAGGGGCACAGGTGGCTACACCTTC
d_call: NA; clone_size: NA; j_call: TRBJ1-5; v_call: TRBV15; cdr3_aa: CATSRGVAEGGQPQHF; cdr3_nt: TGTGCCACCAGCAGAGGGGTGGCGGAGGGTGGTCAGCCCCAGCATTTT
d_call: TRBD1; clone_size: NA; j_call: TRBJ2-5; v_call: TRBV24-1; cdr3_aa: CATSETGEETQYF; cdr3_nt: TGTGCCACCAGTGAGACAGGGGAAGAGACCCAGTACTTC
d_call: NA; clone_size: many; j_call: TRBJ1-4; v_call: TRBV7-9; cdr3_aa: CASSLGGKEKLFF; cdr3_nt: TGTGCCAGCAGCTTAGGTGGGAAGGAAAAACTGTTTTTT
d_call: TRBD1; clone_size: NA; j_call: TRBJ1-2; v_call: TRBV7-9; cdr3_aa: CASGLRSGTGGRDGYTF; cdr3_nt: TGTGCCAGCGGCTTAAGATCCGGGACAGGGGGCCGGGATGGCTACACCTTC
d_call: TRBD1; clone_size: NA; j_call: TRBJ1-2; v_call: TRBV2; cdr3_aa: CASSAPTGQGAWIGEANYGYTF; cdr3_nt: TGTGCCAGCAGTGCCCCCACGGGACAGGGGGCATGGATCGGGGAGGCTAACTATGGCTACACCTTC
d_call: TRBD2; clone_size: many; j_call: TRBJ2-5; v_call: TRBV7-7; cdr3_aa: CASSLWGLAGGEEETQYF; cdr3_nt: TGTGCCAGCAGCTTATGGGGACTAGCGGGGGGAGAGGAAGAGACCCAGTACTTC